The 16 T cell receptor beta chains reported below all come from one sample, sequenced in a study of molecular identifiers for immune sequencing clone quantification. Each CDR3 protein gets one entry after TCRdb re-called the PCR reads with MiXCR. Of under 800,000 distinct CDR3 sequences in the sample, roughly 27% are singletons; the top ten hold 0.7% to 0.95%. Sample: naive CD8+ T cells from blood, with Jurkat cell RNA spiked in. The subset: FACS-sorted CD8+CD4-CCR7+CD45RA+ naive T cells. The receptor source for this set is a human donor in good health. Some libraries in this study had Jurkat cell RNA spiked in.

This clonotype was seen many times. The chain combines TRBV4-1 with TRBJ2-7, with TRBD2 identical over 7 bases. V trimming: 0 bases; J trimming: 7 bases; junction bases outside the gene matches: 0. Germline V gene sequence: CDR1 MGHRA, CDR2 YSYEKL. This CDR3 comprises 12 residues. CDR3 loop: CASSQEGGEQYF. The CDR3, as DNA: TGCGCCAGCAGCCAAGAGGGGGGGGAGCAGTACTTC.

V usage is TRBV12-3 or TRBV12-4 and J usage is TRBJ2-3; 14 bases map to TRBD2. The trim removed 7 bases at V and 6 bases at J, leaving 21 bases unmatched. CDR3 length: 20 amino acids. The CDR3 spells CASTAGGAPTSGGASDTQYF. The CDR3 bases are TGTGCCAGCACAGCGGGGGGGGCCCCGACTAGCGGGGGGGCCTCGGATACGCAGTATTTT.

This chain connects TRBV10-1 to TRBJ2-2; D is unclear. Germline V gene data show CDR1 as WNHNN and CDR2 as SYGVQD (reference sequence). The CDR3 totals 16 residues. Trimming stripped 1 base from V and 6 bases from J, with 15 bases between. The CDR3 nucleotides are TGCGCCAGCAGTGAGTTTTCGAGCAGCCCGGCCGGGGAGCTGTTTTTT. Translation: CASSEFSSSPAGELFF.

The chain links TRBV5-1 to TRBJ2-1, with D possibly matching TRBD1 (5 bases). This CDR3 has 13 amino acids. CDR1 is SGHRS and CDR2 is YFSETQ in the germline V gene. V lost 4 bases, J lost 7 bases, and 12 bases lay in between. In DNA form, the CDR3 reads TGCGCCAGCAGCCCGGGCAGGGTGAATGAGCAGTTCTTC. Protein: CASSPGRVNEQFF.

This clonotype was seen a handful of times. The genes are TRBV5-6 and TRBJ1-1; TRBD1 might be the D (5 bases). CDR1 is SGHDT, CDR2 YYEEEE, per germline. V was trimmed by 0 bases and J by 4 bases, leaving 7 bases between them. This CDR3 has 13 residues. The CDR3 spells CASSLGGPTEAFF. The CDR3 bases are TGTGCCAGCAGCTTGGGGGGACCCACTGAAGCTTTCTTT.

This clonotype appeared a few times. The genes are TRBV6-5 and TRBJ2-5; the D gene could be TRBD1 or TRBD2 (5 bases each). This CDR3 has 13 amino acids. Trimming stripped 4 bases from V and 4 bases from J, with 10 bases between. The germline V gene encodes CDR1 MNHEY and CDR2 SVGAGI. The DNA of the CDR3 is TGTGCCAGCAGTTGGGACGGGACAGAGACCCAGTACTTC. This codes for CASSWDGTETQYF.

The table lists this clonotype with a few counts. The chain carries TRBV30 and TRBJ2-2, with D hard to call. Germline assignment: CDR1 GTSNPN and CDR2 SVGIG (reference sequence). The CDR3 has 14 amino acids. Trimming stripped 3 bases from V and 3 bases from J, with 11 bases between. The CDR3 DNA sequence: TGTGCCTGGAGCCCGCTACCTCACACCGGGGAGCTGTTTTTT. Its translation is CAWSPLPHTGELFF.

The chain has TRBV9 and TRBJ2-3; TRBD1 agrees at 7 bases. CDR1 and CDR2 (germline): SGDLS, YYNGEE. J gave up 2 bases and V 0 bases, and 3 bases lay outside the gene matches. The CDR3 runs to 15 residues. CDR3 nucleotide sequence: TGTGCCAGCAGCGTAGACAGGGGATTCACAGATACGCAGTATTTT. This gives the protein CASSVDRGFTDTQYF.

The rearrangement uses TRBV2 and TRBJ1-6; 8 bases line up with TRBD1. This CDR3 contains 14 residues. The V and J ends lost 8 bases and 11 bases, in that order; junction bases with no gene match: 11. The V gene's germline CDR1 is SNHLY and CDR2 FYNNEI. CDR3: CASEGGQGWTPLHF. The CDR3 DNA sequence: TGTGCCAGCGAGGGCGGACAGGGTTGGACACCCCTCCACTTT.

J is TRBJ1-1 and V is TRBV6-5, with 10 bases fitting TRBD1. After removal of 6 bases from V and 1 base from J, the junction contained 14 bases not matched to a gene. The CDR3 has 18 amino acids. Germline lookup yields CDR1 MNHEY and CDR2 SVGAGI. CDR3 sequence reads: CASRDRQGASPGNTEAFF. DNA for the CDR3: TGTGCCAGCAGGGACAGACAGGGGGCTTCTCCGGGGAACACTGAAGCTTTCTTT.

The chain couples TRBV7-9 to TRBJ2-3, with D tentatively TRBD1 or TRBD2 (6 bases each). Deletions cut 4 bases from V and 6 bases from J, with 23 bases between. Per germline, CDR1 SEHNR and CDR2 FQNEAQ (reference sequence). The CDR3 is 17 residues long. CDR3 sequence reads: CASSSYGLSGDTDTQYF. The CDR3 DNA reads TGTGCCAGCAGCTCCTACGGACTATCGGGGGACACGGATACGCAGTATTTT.

This clonotype has a handful of counts. The V call is TRBV20-1, the J call TRBJ2-3; 7 bases fit TRBD2. There are 15 residues in the CDR3. After removal of 6 bases from V and 0 bases from J, the junction contained 9 bases not matched to a gene. Germline V gives CDR1 DFQATT, CDR2 SNEGSKA (reference sequence). The DNA of the CDR3 is TGCAGTGCCAGCCTAGCGGTTACTAGCACAGATACGCAGTATTTT. As protein: CSASLAVTSTDTQYF.

The table lists this clonotype with many counts. This CDR3 reads CSVEDRALTSGGAGSYNEQFF. The CDR3 DNA reads as TGCAGCGTTGAAGATCGGGCTCTTACTAGCGGGGGGGCCGGGTCGTACAATGAGCAGTTCTTC. This chain connects TRBV29-1 to TRBJ2-1, with 13 bases that match TRBD2. The trim removed 0 bases at V and 4 bases at J, leaving 18 bases unmatched. Germline values: CDR1 SQVTM, CDR2 ANQGSEA. The CDR3 has 21 amino acids.

Concerning this clonotype: A read error is possible here, since a much larger clone lies one base away. This rearrangement joins TRBV3-1 to TRBJ2-3; the D gene is possibly TRBD2 (6 bases). The germline gives CDR1 LGHDT, CDR2 YNNKEL (reference sequence). The CDR3 consists of 15 residues. CDR3 amino acids: CASSLLAMSTATQYF. The CDR3 coding sequence is TGTGCCAGCAGCCTACTAGCCATGAGCACAGCTACGCAGTATTTT.

The chain is built from TRBV6-1 and TRBJ1-3; D is uncertain. The V end lost 8 bases, the J end lost 3 bases, and 11 bases lay between the germline ends. The CDR3 spans 13 residues. CDR1 is MNHNS and CDR2 is SASEGT in the germline V gene. CDR3 residues: CASAGVFGNTIYF. DNA of the CDR3: TGTGCCAGCGCCGGGGTCTTTGGAAACACCATATATTTT.

The chain carries TRBV20-1 and TRBJ2-3; TRBD2 matches 8 bases. This CDR3 is 15 amino acids long. The germline gives CDR1 DFQATT, CDR2 SNEGSKA (reference sequence). The J segment lost 2 bases and the V segment lost 1 base, leaving 5 bases of the junction unmatched. The CDR3 loop is CSARVGGVSTDTQYF. The DNA for the CDR3 is TGCAGTGCTAGAGTCGGGGGGGTCTCCACAGATACGCAGTATTTT.